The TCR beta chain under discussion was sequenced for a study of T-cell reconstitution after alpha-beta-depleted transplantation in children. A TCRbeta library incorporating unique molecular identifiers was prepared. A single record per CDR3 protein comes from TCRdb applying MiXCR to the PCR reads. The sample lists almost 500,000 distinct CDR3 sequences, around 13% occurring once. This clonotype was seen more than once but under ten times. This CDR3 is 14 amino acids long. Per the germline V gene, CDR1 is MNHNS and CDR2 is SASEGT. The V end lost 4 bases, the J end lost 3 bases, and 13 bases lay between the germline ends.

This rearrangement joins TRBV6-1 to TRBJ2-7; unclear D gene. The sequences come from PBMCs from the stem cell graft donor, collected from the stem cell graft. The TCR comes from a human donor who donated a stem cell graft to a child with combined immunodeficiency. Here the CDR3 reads CASSVSGNNYEQYF. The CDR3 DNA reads TGTGCCAGCAGTGTATCCGGAAATAACTACGAGCAGTACTTC.